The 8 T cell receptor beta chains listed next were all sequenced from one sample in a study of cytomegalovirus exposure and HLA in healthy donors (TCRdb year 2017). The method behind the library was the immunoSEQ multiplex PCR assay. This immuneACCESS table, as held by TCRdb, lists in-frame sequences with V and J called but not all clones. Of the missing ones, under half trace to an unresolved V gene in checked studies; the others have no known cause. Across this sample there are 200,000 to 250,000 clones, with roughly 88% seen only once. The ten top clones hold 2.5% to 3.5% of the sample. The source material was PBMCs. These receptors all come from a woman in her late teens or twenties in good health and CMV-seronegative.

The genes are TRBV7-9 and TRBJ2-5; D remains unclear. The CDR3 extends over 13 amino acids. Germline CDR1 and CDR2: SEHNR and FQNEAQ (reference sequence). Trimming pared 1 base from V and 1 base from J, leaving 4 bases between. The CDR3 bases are TGTGCCAGCAGCTTAGGTAGCCAAGAGACCCAGTACTTC. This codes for CASSLGSQETQYF.

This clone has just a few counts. The CDR3 DNA follows: TGTGCCAGCAGCCGGGACAGGGTCTCCTACGAGCAGTACTTC. It is translated as CASSRDRVSYEQYF. The chain recombines TRBV7-8 with TRBJ2-7, with TRBD1 identical over 9 bases. The CDR3 totals 14 residues. Germline V CDR1 and CDR2: SGHVS, FQNEAQ. V lost 5 bases and J lost 0; bases outside the gene matches: 2.

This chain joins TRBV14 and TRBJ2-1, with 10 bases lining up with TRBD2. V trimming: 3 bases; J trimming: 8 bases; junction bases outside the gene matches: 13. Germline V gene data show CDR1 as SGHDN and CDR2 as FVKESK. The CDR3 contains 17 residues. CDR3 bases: TGTGCCAGCAGCCAGGGGAATAAGCGGGAGGGCCCCGATGAGCAGTTCTTC. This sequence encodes CASSQGNKREGPDEQFF.

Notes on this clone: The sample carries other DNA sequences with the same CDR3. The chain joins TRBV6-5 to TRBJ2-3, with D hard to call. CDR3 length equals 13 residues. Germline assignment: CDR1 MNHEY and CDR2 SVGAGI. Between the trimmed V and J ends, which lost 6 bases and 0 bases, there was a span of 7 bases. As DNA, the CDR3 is TGTGCCAGCAGCTCCCCTAGCACAGATACGCAGTATTTT. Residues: CASSSPSTDTQYF.

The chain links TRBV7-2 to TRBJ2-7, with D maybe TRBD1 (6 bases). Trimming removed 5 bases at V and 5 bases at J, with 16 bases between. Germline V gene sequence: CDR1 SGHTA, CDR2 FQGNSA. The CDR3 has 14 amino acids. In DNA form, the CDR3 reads TGTGCCAGCAGCGACGGGACACGGTTCAACGAGCAGTACTTC. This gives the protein CASSDGTRFNEQYF.

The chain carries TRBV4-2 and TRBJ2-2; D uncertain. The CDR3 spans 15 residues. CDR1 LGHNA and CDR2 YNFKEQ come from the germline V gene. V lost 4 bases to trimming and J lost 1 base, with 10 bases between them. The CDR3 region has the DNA TGTGCCAGCAGCCTTTGGCGGCAGAACACCGGGGAGCTGTTTTTT. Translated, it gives CASSLWRQNTGELFF.

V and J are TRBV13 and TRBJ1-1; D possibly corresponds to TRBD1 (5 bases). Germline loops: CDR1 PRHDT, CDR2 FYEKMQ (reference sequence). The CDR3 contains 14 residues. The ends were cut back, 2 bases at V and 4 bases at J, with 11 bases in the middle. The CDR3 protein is CASSLRAGVTEAFF. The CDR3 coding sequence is TGTGCCAGCAGCTTACGGGCGGGGGTCACTGAAGCTTTCTTT.

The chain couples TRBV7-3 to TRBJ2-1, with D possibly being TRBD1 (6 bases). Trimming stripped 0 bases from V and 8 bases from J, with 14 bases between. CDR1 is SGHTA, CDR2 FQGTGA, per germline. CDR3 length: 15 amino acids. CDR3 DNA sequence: TGTGCCAGCAGCTTAACAGGGGGTATTGGTTATGAGCAGTTCTTC. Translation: CASSLTGGIGYEQFF.